A single sample is the source of the 13 T cell receptor beta chains below, sequenced in a study of chemoradiotherapy in HPV16-positive cancers. Sequencing was performed with immunoSEQ multiplex PCR; in TCRdb, only in-frame clones are kept and a portion is missing. The sample carries roughly 7,000 clones, about 88% recorded once. This material was obtained from a patient who underwent chemoradiotherapy. The receptors stem from a human donor with HPV-associated anogenital cancer.

This clone was found a few times. The chain links TRBV27 to TRBJ2-7; the match to TRBD2 covers 8 bases. V lost 3 bases and J lost 6; bases outside the gene matches: 4. This CDR3 has 13 residues. The germline gives CDR1 MNHEY, CDR2 SMNVEV (reference sequence). The CDR3 region is CASSFPGGAEQYF. The CDR3 nucleotides read TGTGCCAGCAGTTTTCCCGGGGGGGCCGAGCAGTACTTC.

The CDR3 loop is CASSLVAGADTQYF. The DNA of the CDR3 is TGTGCCAGCAGTTTAGTAGCGGGGGCAGATACGCAGTATTTT. This sequence joins TRBV27 and TRBJ2-3, with 9 nucleotides matching TRBD2. The CDR3 runs to 14 residues. Germline lookup yields CDR1 MNHEY and CDR2 SMNVEV (reference sequence). Trimming at V came to 2 bases and at J to 4 bases, leaving 1 base not matched to a gene.

The chain couples TRBV5-6 to TRBJ1-1; 7 nucleotides align to TRBD1. V trimming: 4 bases; J trimming: 1 base; junction bases outside the gene matches: 7. This CDR3 region has 15 residues. Per the germline V gene, CDR1 is SGHDT and CDR2 is YYEEEE. The CDR3 DNA reads as TGTGCCAGCAGCGATTACAGGGGACAGAACACTGAAGCTTTCTTT. This encodes CASSDYRGQNTEAFF. Full variable domain (rest looked up from reference TRBV5-6 and TRBJ1-1): DAGVTQSPTHLIKTRGQQVTLRCSPKSGHDTVSWYQQALGQGPQFIFQYYEEEERQRGNFPDRFSGHQFPNYSSELNVNALLLGDSALYLCASSDYRGQNTEAFFGQGTRLTVV.

The rearrangement uses TRBV7-9 and TRBJ2-3; 14 bases align to TRBD2. Germline V CDR1 and CDR2: SEHNR, FQNEAQ (reference sequence). This CDR3 contains 15 residues. V trimming: 8 bases; J trimming: 8 bases; junction bases outside the gene matches: 9. CDR3 in amino acids: CASCRLAGGWCTQYF. CDR3 coding DNA: TGTGCCAGCTGCCGACTAGCGGGAGGGTGGTGTACGCAGTATTTT.

This clone was seen a few times. J is TRBJ2-6 and V is TRBV7-7, with no clear D. The V gene lost 5 bases and the J gene lost 1 base, with 6 bases spanning the gap. The CDR3 extends over 14 amino acids. The V gene's germline CDR1 is SSHAT and CDR2 FNYEAQ (reference sequence). Here the CDR3 DNA reads TGTGCCAGCAGCCCAGGTTCTGGGGCCAACGTCCTGACTTTC. Its protein is CASSPGSGANVLTF.

This clone occurred once. The V call is TRBV28, the J call TRBJ2-7, with D perhaps matching TRBD2 (5 bases). The CDR3 contains 14 residues. The V gene's germline CDR1 is MDHEN and CDR2 SYDVKM. V lost 2 bases and J 0 bases, leaving 8 bases between the germline ends. The CDR3 DNA reads TGTGCCAGCAGTTTAACCGGGGTCTCCTACGAGCAGTACTTC. This encodes CASSLTGVSYEQYF.

The chain couples TRBV12-5 to TRBJ2-7; D gene ambiguous. The CDR3 length is 12 residues. The V gene lost 1 base and the J gene lost 4 bases, with 5 bases spanning the gap. Germline assignment: CDR1 LGHNT and CDR2 FRNRAP. DNA for the CDR3: TGTGCTAGTGGTTTGGGGAAATACGAGCAGTACTTC. This sequence encodes CASGLGKYEQYF.

The gene calls are TRBV4-2 and TRBJ2-1; TRBD2 matches at 10 bases. The CDR3 consists of 15 residues. V lost 2 bases, J lost 9 bases, and 7 bases stayed unmatched. Per germline, CDR1 LGHNA and CDR2 YNFKEQ. The CDR3 DNA reads as TGTGCCAGCAGCCAAACTAGCGGGGCCCATCTTGAGCAGTTCTTC. Protein sequence: CASSQTSGAHLEQFF.

This clone is a singleton in its sample. The chain combines TRBV2 with TRBJ1-2; TRBD1 might be the D (6 bases). There are 12 residues in the CDR3. Deletions cut 5 bases from V and 7 bases from J, with 11 bases between. Per the germline V gene, CDR1 is SNHLY and CDR2 is FYNNEI. The CDR3 DNA reads TGTGCCAGCAGTACAACAGGGCTTGGCTACACCTTC. This codes for CASSTTGLGYTF.

The chain employs TRBV4-2 and TRBJ1-1; 7 bases match TRBD1. The germline V gene encodes CDR1 LGHNA and CDR2 YNFKEQ. V trimming: 8 bases; J trimming: 0 bases; junction bases outside the gene matches: 3. This CDR3 is 13 amino acids long. The CDR3 region is CASQQGMNTEAFF. CDR3 bases: TGTGCCAGCCAACAGGGGATGAACACTGAAGCTTTCTTT.

The chain uses TRBV4-2 and TRBJ1-2, with no clear D. The CDR3 extends over 15 amino acids. Germline V lookup: CDR1 LGHNA, CDR2 YNFKEQ. The V and J ends lost 3 bases and 8 bases respectively, with 19 bases between them. The CDR3 nucleotides are TGTGCCAGCAGCCACGACATCGCGGGAGTAGGAGGCTACACCTTC. Translated: CASSHDIAGVGGYTF.

The CDR3 sequence is CASSTDRVGRFF. Written as DNA, the CDR3 is TGTGCCAGCAGCACGGACAGGGTTGGGAGGTTCTTT. The chain employs TRBV7-8 and TRBJ1-1; 8 bases align to TRBD1. Germline-derived CDR1 and CDR2 are SGHVS and FQNEAQ. The junction had 10 bases not matched to a gene; V was cut back by 5 bases and J by 14 bases. There are 12 residues in the CDR3.

This chain joins TRBV27 and TRBJ1-1; 7 bases align to TRBD1. Unmatched junction bases numbered 3, after V lost 2 bases and J lost 0 bases. The CDR3 runs to 15 residues. Germline lookup yields CDR1 MNHEY and CDR2 SMNVEV (reference sequence). CDR3 amino acids: CASSLSDRVNTEAFF. The CDR3 nucleotides are TGTGCCAGCAGTTTAAGCGACAGGGTGAACACTGAAGCTTTCTTT.